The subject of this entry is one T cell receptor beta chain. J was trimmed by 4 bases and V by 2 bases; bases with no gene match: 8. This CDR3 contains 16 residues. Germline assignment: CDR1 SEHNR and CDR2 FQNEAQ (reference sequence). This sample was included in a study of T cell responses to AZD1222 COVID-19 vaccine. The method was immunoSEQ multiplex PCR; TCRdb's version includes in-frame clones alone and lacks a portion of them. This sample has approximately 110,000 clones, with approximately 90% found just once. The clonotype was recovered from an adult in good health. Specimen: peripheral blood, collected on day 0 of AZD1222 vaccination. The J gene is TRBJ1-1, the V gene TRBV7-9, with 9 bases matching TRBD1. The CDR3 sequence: CASSLTAGQGTTEAFF. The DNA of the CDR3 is TGTGCCAGCAGCTTAACCGCCGGACAGGGGACCACTGAAGCTTTCTTT.